A single sample is the source of the 27 T cell receptor beta chains below, sequenced in a study of cytomegalovirus exposure and HLA in healthy donors. Primers for the PCR totalled 60 Vbeta and 13 Jbeta. Assay: immunoSEQ multiplex PCR; the TCRdb copy retains only in-frame clones and omits some. The repertoire holds over 150,000 clones, with about four fifths as singletons. The sample comprised PBMCs. Source of these receptors: a girl aged 5 to 17 in good health and CMV-seropositive.

The genes are TRBV4-2 and TRBJ1-2; 9 nucleotides line up with TRBD1. From germline, CDR1 is LGHNA and CDR2 YNFKEQ. The CDR3 has 16 residues. The J segment lost 1 base and the V segment lost 8 bases, leaving 11 bases of the junction unmatched. CDR3 sequence (DNA): TGTGCCAGCTCTTTCGGCCGGGACAGGGTTAACTATGGCTACACCTTC. This sequence encodes CASSFGRDRVNYGYTF.

As regards this clone: One end of the junction does not line up with germline, which may come from a read error. V gene TRBV7-8 combines with J gene TRBJ2-1; maybe TRBD1 (6 bases). This CDR3 region has 12 residues. Germline V gene lookup returns CDR1 SGHVS and CDR2 FQNEAQ. CDR3 nucleotide sequence: TGTGCCGGGGGAACAGGGTACAATGAGCGGTTCTTC. It specifies CAGGTGYNERFF.

The V gene is TRBV11-2, the J gene TRBJ2-7, with TRBD1 identical over 9 bases. V shed 6 bases, J shed 5 bases, and the junction held 5 bases outside the gene matches. Germline V gene lookup returns CDR1 SGHAT and CDR2 FQNNGV. The CDR3 extends over 13 amino acids. The CDR3 coding sequence is TGTGCCAGCAGAGAACAGGGGGCGGACGAGCAGTACTTC. Its protein is CASREQGADEQYF. Filled out from reference TRBV11-2 and TRBJ2-7, the complete variable domain reads EAGVAQSPRYKIIEKRQSVAFWCNPISGHATLYWYQQILGQGPKLLIQFQNNGVVDDSQLPKDRFSAERLKGVDSTLKIQPAKLEDSAVYLCASREQGADEQYFGPGTRLTVT.

This clone was seen a few times. A single base separates this from a much larger clone, so it may be a read error. This sample also contains other DNA sequences that code for the same CDR3. The rearrangement joins TRBV11-3 to TRBJ2-1; TRBD1 matches 7 bases. Germline loops: CDR1 SGHNT, CDR2 YENEEA. CDR3 length: 14 amino acids. J lost 0 bases, V lost 6 bases, and 2 bases had no gene match. CDR3 region: CASSPGGSYNEQFF. CDR3 nucleotide sequence: TGTGCCAGCAGTCCAGGGGGCTCCTACAATGAGCAGTTCTTC.

Details on this clone: At the DNA level, this CDR3 is encoded by other sequences in the same sample as well. The chain carries TRBV6-6 and TRBJ1-5; D remains unclear. Germline V gene data show CDR1 as MNHNY and CDR2 as SVGAGI (reference sequence). CDR3 size: 13 residues. Trimming took 2 bases from V and 4 from J, leaving 6 bases between them. The CDR3 DNA is TGTGCCAGCAGTTACCGAGGGAATCAGCCCCAGCATTTT. It codes for CASSYRGNQPQHF.

This sequence joins TRBV4-2 and TRBJ2-1; no firm D call. From germline, CDR1 is LGHNA and CDR2 YNFKEQ. Trimming left V 0 bases short and J 9 bases short, with 12 bases between. This CDR3 has 14 amino acids. This chain's CDR3 is CASSQEHPNTEQFF. For the CDR3, the DNA is TGTGCCAGCAGCCAAGAACACCCCAACACTGAGCAGTTCTTC.

The rearrangement joins TRBV19 to TRBJ1-2; TRBD1 matches at 7 bases. The length of the CDR3 is 14 residues. Looked up from germline, CDR1 is LNHDA and CDR2 is SQIVND (reference sequence). The V and J ends lost 5 bases and 3 bases, in that order; junction bases with no gene match: 6. The CDR3: CASSLTGHYYGYTF. CDR3 nucleotides: TGTGCCAGTAGTTTGACAGGGCACTACTATGGCTACACCTTC. The complete variable domain, with remaining parts taken from reference TRBV19 and TRBJ1-2, reads DGGITQSPKYLFRKEGQNVTLSCEQNLNHDAMYWYRQDPGQGLRLIYYSQIVNDFQKGDIAEGYSVSREKKESFPLTVTSAQKNPTAFYLCASSLTGHYYGYTFGSGTRLTVV.

The chain is built from TRBV19 and TRBJ2-7; no firm D call. CDR1 and CDR2 (germline): LNHDA, SQIVND (reference sequence). This CDR3 is built from 13 residues. The V end was cut by 3 bases, the J end by 2 bases, with 8 bases between. The CDR3 DNA sequence: TGTGCCAGTAGTATGGAGAGAACCTACGAGCAGTACTTC. Its protein product is CASSMERTYEQYF.

The CDR3 sequence is CASSQPRGRVMETQYF. CDR3 nucleotide sequence: TGTGCCAGCAGCCAGCCCAGGGGGCGCGTGATGGAGACCCAGTACTTC. This chain joins TRBV7-2 and TRBJ2-5, with 8 bases matching TRBD1. There are 16 residues in the CDR3. After removal of 5 bases from V and 5 bases from J, the junction contained 13 bases not matched to a gene. Germline V lookup: CDR1 SGHTA, CDR2 FQGNSA.

This clone was observed a handful of times. The chain has TRBV30 and TRBJ2-3; 8 positions match TRBD1. The CDR3 contains 15 residues. The germline V gene has CDR1 GTSNPN and CDR2 SVGIG (reference sequence). V was clipped by 2 bases and J by 2 bases; unmatched bases: 6. CDR3 sequence: CAWSSGTGPTDTQYF. In nucleotides, the CDR3 is TGTGCCTGGAGTTCGGGGACAGGACCCACAGATACGCAGTATTTT.

The genes are TRBV28 and TRBJ1-2; D gene unclear. The CDR3 has 11 amino acids. V was clipped by 6 bases and J by 1 base, with 3 bases between them. The germline gives CDR1 MDHEN, CDR2 SYDVKM. The DNA for the CDR3 is TGTGCCAGCAGGTATAACTATGGCTACACCTTC. It specifies CASRYNYGYTF.

V usage is TRBV7-6 and J usage is TRBJ1-2; D not resolved. The CDR3 has 13 residues. V was trimmed by 3 bases and J by 4 bases, leaving 9 bases between them. Germline lookup yields CDR1 SGHVS and CDR2 FNYEAQ. CDR3 nucleotide sequence: TGTGCCAGCAGCTTCAAGGGAGGCTATGGCTACACCTTC. Its translation is CASSFKGGYGYTF.

The chain joins TRBV5-8 to TRBJ1-2, with D possibly being TRBD1 (5 bases). Germline V gives CDR1 SGHTS, CDR2 YDEGEE. The CDR3 covers 16 residues. The V end was cut by 0 bases, the J end by 4 bases, with 16 bases between. The CDR3 is CASSLAVGQGSYGYTF. In DNA, the CDR3 is TGTGCCAGCAGCTTGGCCGTGGGGCAGGGCAGCTATGGCTACACCTTC.

The J gene is TRBJ2-7, the V gene TRBV27; 8 bases line up with TRBD1. Looked up from germline, CDR1 is MNHEY and CDR2 is SMNVEV (reference sequence). This CDR3 spans 15 amino acids. V lost 6 bases and J lost 4; bases outside the gene matches: 11. CDR3: CASSRTGTGNYEQYF. The CDR3 nucleotides read TGTGCCAGCAGCAGAACCGGGACAGGTAATTACGAGCAGTACTTC.

This clone was seen once. The chain has TRBV28 and TRBJ1-3, with 9 bases that match TRBD1. Germline V gives CDR1 MDHEN, CDR2 SYDVKM. V lost 3 bases to trimming and J lost 3 bases; unmatched junction nucleotides: 12. There are 18 residues in the CDR3. The CDR3 sequence is CASSLRYLQGAGGNTIYF. CDR3 sequence (DNA): TGTGCCAGCAGTTTGCGATATTTACAGGGGGCCGGTGGAAACACCATATATTTT.

The J gene is TRBJ1-5, the V gene TRBV6-6; tentative D call: TRBD1 (5 bases). The CDR3 sequence is 15 residues long. Trimming left V 7 bases short and J 0 bases short, with 13 bases between. From germline, CDR1 is MNHNY and CDR2 SVGAGI (reference sequence). The CDR3 DNA reads as TGTGCCAGCATTGCCGACAGATCTAGCAATCAGCCCCAGCATTTT. Encoded protein: CASIADRSSNQPQHF.

The rearrangement joins TRBV2 to TRBJ2-3; D unresolved. Germline lookup yields CDR1 SNHLY and CDR2 FYNNEI. The length of the CDR3 is 16 residues. V was cut by 3 bases and J by 4 bases, with 17 bases left in between. CDR3 residues: CASSDQTGFRADTQYF. CDR3 coding DNA: TGTGCCAGCAGTGACCAAACCGGTTTTCGGGCAGATACGCAGTATTTT.

The chain has TRBV6-5 and TRBJ1-1, with a weak D call TRBD1 (5 bases). This CDR3 contains 14 residues. Trimming pared 8 bases from V and 11 bases from J, leaving 24 bases between. Germline V CDR1 and CDR2: MNHEY, SVGAGI. CDR3 bases: TGTGCCAGCGGCCCTCAAGGGACTATTTTCAGGGCTTTCTTT. Its protein product is CASGPQGTIFRAFF.

This sequence joins TRBV7-9 and TRBJ1-2; D gene ambiguous. V lost 0 bases, J lost 3 bases, and 2 bases lay in between. This CDR3 is 12 amino acids long. Germline CDR1 is SEHNR and CDR2 is FQNEAQ (reference sequence). The CDR3 here is CASSLADYGYTF. In DNA, the CDR3 is TGTGCCAGCAGCTTAGCCGACTATGGCTACACCTTC.

This chain connects TRBV9 to TRBJ2-5, with 11 bases identical to TRBD2. The CDR3 is made up of 18 amino acids. In germline, CDR1 is SGDLS, CDR2 YYNGEE. The ends lost 2 bases at V and 2 bases at J; junction bases unmatched: 11. The CDR3 sequence is CASSVKPSTSGVQETQYF. The CDR3 nucleotides read TGTGCCAGCAGCGTTAAGCCCTCGACTAGCGGGGTACAAGAGACCCAGTACTTC.

This clone was detected once. J is TRBJ1-6 and V is TRBV9; D is perhaps TRBD1 (6 bases). The CDR3 loop spans 15 amino acids. Germline assignment: CDR1 SGDLS and CDR2 YYNGEE. The V end lost 2 bases, the J end lost 7 bases, and 13 bases lay between the germline ends. CDR3 region: CASSVSTGNNSPLHF. The CDR3 DNA reads TGTGCCAGCAGCGTGAGCACAGGGAACAATTCACCCCTCCACTTT.

The J gene is TRBJ1-5, the V gene TRBV5-1, with no clear D. The CDR3 runs 16 residues. The V end was cut by 0 bases, the J end by 2 bases, with 12 bases between. Germline loops: CDR1 SGHRS, CDR2 YFSETQ. The CDR3 protein is CASSLARYSRNQPQHF. The CDR3 nucleotides are TGCGCCAGCAGCTTGGCCCGGTACAGCCGCAATCAGCCCCAGCATTTT.

Only one count was recorded for this clone. The chain combines TRBV5-1 with TRBJ2-1; weak D call: TRBD1 (6 bases). Trimming stripped 2 bases from V and 3 bases from J, with 18 bases between. The length of the CDR3 is 17 residues. Germline lookup yields CDR1 SGHRS and CDR2 YFSETQ. In DNA, the CDR3 is TGCGCCAGCAGCTTAGCCCCACAGGGTGGTCGCTACAATGAGCAGTTCTTC. This sequence encodes CASSLAPQGGRYNEQFF.

The chain employs TRBV7-2 and TRBJ2-1; the match to TRBD2 covers 10 bases. The J segment lost 5 bases and the V segment lost 5 bases, leaving 6 bases of the junction unmatched. CDR3 length equals 15 residues. Germline V gives CDR1 SGHTA, CDR2 FQGNSA. The CDR3 DNA follows: TGTGCCAGCAGCCGTAGCGGGGGGAACAACAATGAGCAGTTCTTC. Translating it yields CASSRSGGNNNEQFF.

This rearrangement joins TRBV9 to TRBJ1-3, with D tentatively TRBD1 (5 bases). Trimming shortened V by 1 base and J by 2 bases, and 10 bases separated the two germline ends. Per germline, CDR1 SGDLS and CDR2 YYNGEE. This CDR3 has 15 residues. The CDR3 nucleotides are TGTGCCAGCAGCGTACGGGGGGAACCTGGAAACACCATATATTTT. It encodes CASSVRGEPGNTIYF.

J is TRBJ1-1 and V is TRBV10-1, with a tentative D call TRBD1 (6 bases). The CDR3 is 13 amino acids. Trimming removed 5 bases at V and 0 bases at J, with 7 bases between. Germline loops: CDR1 WNHNN, CDR2 SYGVQD (reference sequence). The CDR3 sequence is CASSTGMNTEAFF. CDR3 coding DNA: TGCGCCAGCAGTACAGGGATGAACACTGAAGCTTTCTTT.

V and J are TRBV9 and TRBJ1-1; 8 bases are a match to TRBD1. Germline values: CDR1 SGDLS, CDR2 YYNGEE. The length of the CDR3 is 16 residues. Trimming took 4 bases from V and 3 from J; bases not matched to a gene: 11. CDR3: CASSKEIGQGYTEAFF. CDR3 nucleotide sequence: TGTGCCAGCAGCAAAGAAATCGGACAGGGCTACACTGAAGCTTTCTTT.